This T cell receptor beta chain was captured in a study of blood T cell repertoires in COVID-19. Germline CDR1 reads LGHDT; CDR2 reads YNNKEL (reference sequence). The trim removed 8 bases at V and 0 bases at J, leaving 14 bases unmatched. The CDR3 has 17 amino acids. This clone was picked up one time. Original processing methods: Amplification of reference gene primers provided the estimated nucleated cell counts. Generated by immunoSEQ multiplex PCR, the TCRdb table keeps only in-frame clones and is missing some. The DNA gave D and trimming, while V, J and clone size come from that table. Among hundreds of thousands of clones listed, roughly 88% were seen once.

The sequencing input was peripheral blood. This chain uses TRBV3-1 (or the pseudogene TRBV3-2) with TRBJ2-3, with 7 nucleotides matching TRBD2. This clonotype was obtained from a man aged 35 to 55 with acute or convalescent COVID-19. The CDR3 coding sequence is TGTGCCAGCTCTATCGGGGGAGGGCTCAAAAGCACAGATACGCAGTATTTT. Protein sequence: CASSIGGGLKSTDTQYF.